The present TCR beta chain was sequenced within a study of blood T cells in healthy people across ages. A second about 6 to 11 cycle PCR used barcoded and J-beta primers. TCRdb ran MiXCR on the 5' RACE reads and lists one entry per CDR3 protein. This sample has 1.8 million or so distinct CDR3 sequences; roughly 43% occur once, and the top ten carry 23%. The CDR3 contains 14 residues. Per germline, CDR1 SQVTM and CDR2 ANQGSEA. Sequences were obtained from blood. The receptor was isolated from a human donor in good health. V gene TRBV29-1 combines with J gene TRBJ1-4, with 9 bases identical to TRBD1. The CDR3 DNA is TGCAGTGCCTCCCGGACAGGGGTAAATGAAAAACTGTTTTTT. It encodes CSASRTGVNEKLFF.